This T cell receptor beta chain was sequenced in a study of Ad26.COV2.S vaccination and SARS-CoV-2 variants. Study context: Once, or twice with 56 days between doses, Ad26.COV2.S was given intramuscularly. Findings of the study overall: Vaccine recipients and placebo recipients showed similar non-spike TCR breadth.

Profiled with immunoSEQ multiplex PCR; TCRdb holds only in-frame clones, not every one. The repertoire has hundreds of thousands of clones, around 92% of them found once; the top ten carry under 2%. With regard to this clone: What it binds is not known.

The treatment was: around 19 received Ad26.COV2.S at low or high dose, single or two shots; about 5 received placebo; per-sample allocation not given. At day 63 after the first vaccine or placebo injection, samples were drawn. The study used a vaccine consisting of an Ad26 vector that expressed Wuhan-strain SARS-CoV-2 spike. CDR1 is LGHNA, CDR2 YSLEER, per germline. The CDR3 has 13 residues. V shed 0 bases and J shed 5 bases, with 7 bases lying between them. This TCR derives from a person between 18 and 65 years old who received the Ad26.COV2.S COVID-19 vaccine or a placebo. Source: peripheral blood, taken in a trial of Ad26.COV2.S vaccine versus placebo. The chain uses TRBV4-3 and TRBJ2-5; D unresolved. This CDR3 reads CASSQDDGETQYF. In DNA form, the CDR3 reads TGCGCCAGCAGCCAAGATGATGGCGAGACCCAGTACTTC.